This TCR beta chain originates from a study of tumor-infiltrating lymphocytes in primary liver carcinoma (dated by TCRdb to about 2017). Background on the whole study: The five patients, three men and two women aged 30 to 69 years, had hepatocellular carcinoma (four) or combined HCC and intrahepatic cholangiocarcinoma (one). The tumors of the five patients were staged as T1-T3 N0M0, with maximum diameters ranging from about 4 to 11 cm. Each sample produced roughly 3.65 to 8 million productive TCRbeta reads, and read depth showed no significant difference between tissue types. The study combined TCRbeta repertoire sequencing, expression microarrays and whole-exome sequencing across five regions of each liver tumor, with adjacent normal tissue and blood. A total of roughly 35 specimens from 5 patients underwent TCRbeta repertoire sequencing, comprising about 25 tumor regions, 5 adjacent noncancerous liver tissues and 5 peripheral blood samples. To link TCRbeta repertoire diversity with the local molecular phenotype, the 25 tumor region samples were profiled using Agilent mRNA microarrays. Technical replicate repertoires showed high reproducibility, with mean shared-clone rates near 0.89 and correlation coefficients above 0.95. The full study reports these points: Repertoire overlap was higher between tumor regions (mean roughly 35%) than tumor-adjacent (17%) or tumor-blood (14%) pairs, consistent with antigen-driven expansion. Only 4 or 5 patients were included in the study, and the authors note that the findings should be validated in a larger study. Because the samples were bulk and unsorted, CD4+ and CD8+ T cell repertoires could not be compared. A significantly larger repertoire fraction was made up by the top 250 clones in tumors than in blood (p = 0.039). Just about 8-25% of top clones turned up in all five regions of a tumor, which suggests spatial heterogeneity among tumor-infiltrating T cells. Only the TCR beta chain was sequenced, which likely underestimates true repertoire diversity because unpaired alpha chains were not captured.

The CDR3 goes from the cysteine to the phenylalanine over 15 residues. CDR3 DNA only is kept here, 45 bases in frame from base 1. Via the germline V gene, CDR1 is MNHEY and CDR2 SVGAGI. A constant-region primer and ProtoScript II reverse transcriptase were used to reverse-transcribe TCRbeta-specific cDNA from roughly 0.5 ug total RNA. The TCRbeta libraries were prepared through three rounds of nested multiplex PCR following a slightly modified ARM-PCR procedure. Multiplex TRBV1-TRBV30 forward primers and a Cbeta reverse primer were used in the first two PCR rounds, each of which was run for about 10 cycles. Sample barcodes and Illumina adapters were added in a final 25-cycle PCR with Deep VentR polymerase. Before sequencing, amplicons between 200 and 500 bp were purified from gel using a QIAquick gel extraction kit. An Illumina HiSeq 2500 was used to sequence the TCRbeta amplicons, generating 250-bp paired-end reads. The original methods were these. Trimmomatic v0.33 was used to quality-trim the reads, and FLASH v1.2.11 was used to merge paired reads so that full CDR3 sequences could be recovered. MiGEC v1.2.1b assigned V, D and J germline segments to the rearranged TCRbeta sequences. Clonotype statistics, along with Shannon-Wiener diversity indices, were calculated using VDJtools v1.0.0. Except for diversity analysis, only each sample's 250 most abundant clonotypes were used in subsequent analyses to reduce sampling bias. The public reads were run again by TCRdb, first through fastp at Q25 and then through MiXCR, and only productive beta chains were kept. All rows with the same CDR3 protein become a single entry with the most common DNA and genes. In this record, the V and J calls reflect TCRdb's handling and not the investigators' own analysis. For this sample the table gives 100,000 or so distinct CDR3 sequences, of which around 66% were detected only once. The ten top clones hold approximately 12% of the sample.

Total RNA and DNA were co-extracted without cell sorting from 20-30 mg of bulk tissue using the AllPrep DNA/RNA mini kit. Between late 2015 and March 2016, several patients in China with histopathologically diagnosed primary liver carcinoma had surgical resection. At the time of sampling, the patients were treatment-naive and had chronic HBV infection. Five spatially separated regions were sampled from each tumor: the superior, inferior, left-lateral and right-lateral poles, plus the tumor centre. Histological examination found more than 75% viable tumor cells in every tumor sample. Fresh tumor and adjacent tissue pieces were bisected; one half was stored in RNAlater at -80°C, the other sent for histology. This clonotype has just one count. What antigen it recognizes has not been identified. Sequence at one end of the junction differs from germline and may be a read error.

The sample taken for sequencing was liver tumor tissue from sampling region 2. This sample's cell subset or site label indicates: tumor region T2, inferior pole. The V and J genes are TRBV6-5 and TRBJ2-1; TRBD2 is possibly the D segment (6 matching bases). This TCR came from a woman aged 55-69 years with primary liver carcinoma and hepatitis B virus infection. The CDR3 has the sequence CTSSSPGLCYNEQFF. At the DNA level, the sequence is TGTACCAGCAGTTCTCCGGGACTTTGCTACAACGAGCAGTTCTTC.